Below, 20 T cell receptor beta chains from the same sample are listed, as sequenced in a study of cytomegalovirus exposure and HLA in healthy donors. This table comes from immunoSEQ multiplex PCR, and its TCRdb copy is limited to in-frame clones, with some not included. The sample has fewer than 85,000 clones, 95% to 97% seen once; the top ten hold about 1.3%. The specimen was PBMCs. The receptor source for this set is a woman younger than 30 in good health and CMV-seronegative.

DNA of the CDR3: TGTGCCAGCAGCTCCCTATCACCAGAGACCCAGTACTTC. Translated: CASSSLSPETQYF. The chain joins TRBV7-8 to TRBJ2-5; no reliable D call. The germline V and J ends were trimmed by 4 bases and 4 bases, with 10 bases remaining between them. The CDR3 sequence is 13 residues long. Per the germline V gene, CDR1 is SGHVS and CDR2 is FQNEAQ.

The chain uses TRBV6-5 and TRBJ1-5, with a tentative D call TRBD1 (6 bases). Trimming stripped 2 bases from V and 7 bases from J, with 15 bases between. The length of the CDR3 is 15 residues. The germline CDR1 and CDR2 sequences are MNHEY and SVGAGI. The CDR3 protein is CASSYGQNVGQPQHF. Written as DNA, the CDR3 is TGTGCCAGCAGTTACGGACAGAATGTGGGACAGCCCCAGCATTTT.

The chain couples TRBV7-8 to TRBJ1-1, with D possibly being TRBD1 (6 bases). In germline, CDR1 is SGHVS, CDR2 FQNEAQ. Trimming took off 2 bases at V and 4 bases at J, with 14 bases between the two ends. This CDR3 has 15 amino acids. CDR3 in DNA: TGTGCCAGCAGCTTATCTACAGGGTTGGGCACTGAAGCTTTCTTT. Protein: CASSLSTGLGTEAFF.

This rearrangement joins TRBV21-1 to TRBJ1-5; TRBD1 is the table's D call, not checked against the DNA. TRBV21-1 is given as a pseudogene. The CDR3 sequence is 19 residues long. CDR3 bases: TGTGCCAGCAGCAAAGCGCGGGACAGGGAGCAGTATAGCAATCAGCCCCAGCATTTT. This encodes CASSKARDREQYSNQPQHF.

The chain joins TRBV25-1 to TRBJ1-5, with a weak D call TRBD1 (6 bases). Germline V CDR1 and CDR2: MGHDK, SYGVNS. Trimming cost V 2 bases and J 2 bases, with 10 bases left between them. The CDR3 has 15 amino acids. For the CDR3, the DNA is TGTGCCAGCAGTGAAAGCGGGGGCGGCAATCAGCCCCAGCATTTT. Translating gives CASSESGGGNQPQHF. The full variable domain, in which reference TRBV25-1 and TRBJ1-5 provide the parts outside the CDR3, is EADIYQTPRYLVIGTGKKITLECSQTMGHDKMYWYQQDPGMELHLIHYSYGVNSTEKGDLSSESTVSRIRTEHFPLTLESARPSHTSQYLCASSESGGGNQPQHFGDGTRLSIL.

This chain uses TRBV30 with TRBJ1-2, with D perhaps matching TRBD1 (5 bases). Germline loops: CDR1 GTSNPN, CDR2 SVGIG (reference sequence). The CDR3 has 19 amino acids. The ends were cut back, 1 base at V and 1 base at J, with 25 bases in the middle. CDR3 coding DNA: TGTGCCTGGAGTGAAGTATTAAGGGGCTTGGCGATCAATAACTATGGCTACACCTTC. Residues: CAWSEVLRGLAINNYGYTF.

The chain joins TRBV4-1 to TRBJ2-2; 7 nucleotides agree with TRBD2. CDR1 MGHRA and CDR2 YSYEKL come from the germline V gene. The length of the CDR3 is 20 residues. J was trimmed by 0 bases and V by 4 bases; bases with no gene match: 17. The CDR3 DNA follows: TGCGCCAGCAGCCCGGCCGGCGGAGCGGGAATTCCTTCGAACACCGGGGAGCTGTTTTTT. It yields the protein CASSPAGGAGIPSNTGELFF.

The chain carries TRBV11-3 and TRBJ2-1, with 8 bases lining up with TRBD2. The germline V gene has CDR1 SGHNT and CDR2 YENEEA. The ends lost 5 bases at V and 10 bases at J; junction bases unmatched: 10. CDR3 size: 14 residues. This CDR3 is CASSLGTSGSEQFF. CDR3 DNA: TGTGCCAGCAGCCTCGGGACTAGTGGCTCCGAGCAGTTCTTC.

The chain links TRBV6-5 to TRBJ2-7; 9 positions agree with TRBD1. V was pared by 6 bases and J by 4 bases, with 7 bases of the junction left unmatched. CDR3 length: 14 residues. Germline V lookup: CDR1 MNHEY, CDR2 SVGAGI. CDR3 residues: CASRRDREPYEQYF. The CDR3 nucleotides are TGTGCCAGCAGACGGGACAGGGAACCTTACGAGCAGTACTTC.

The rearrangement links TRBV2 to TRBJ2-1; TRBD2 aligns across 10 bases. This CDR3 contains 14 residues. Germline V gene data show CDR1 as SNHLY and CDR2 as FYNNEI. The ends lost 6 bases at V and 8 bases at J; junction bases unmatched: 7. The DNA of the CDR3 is TGTGCCAGCAGGCCTAGCGGGAGTAGAGATGAGCAGTTCTTC. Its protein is CASRPSGSRDEQFF.

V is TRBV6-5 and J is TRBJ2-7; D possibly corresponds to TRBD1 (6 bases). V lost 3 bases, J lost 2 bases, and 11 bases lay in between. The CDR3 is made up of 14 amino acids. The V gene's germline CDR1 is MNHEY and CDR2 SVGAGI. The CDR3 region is CASSYIGQTYEQYF. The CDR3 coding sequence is TGTGCCAGCAGTTATATAGGACAGACCTACGAGCAGTACTTC.

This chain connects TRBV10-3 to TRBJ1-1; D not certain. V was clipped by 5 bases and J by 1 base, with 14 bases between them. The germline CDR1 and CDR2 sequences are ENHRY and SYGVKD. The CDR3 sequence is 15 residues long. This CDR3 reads CAISTRDPANTEAFF. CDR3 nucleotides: TGTGCCATCAGTACTAGAGACCCTGCGAACACTGAAGCTTTCTTT.

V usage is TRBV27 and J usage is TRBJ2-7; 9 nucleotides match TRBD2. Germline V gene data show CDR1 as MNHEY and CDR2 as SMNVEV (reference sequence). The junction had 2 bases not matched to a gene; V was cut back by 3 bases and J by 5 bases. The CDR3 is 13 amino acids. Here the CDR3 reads CASSLTSGDEQYF. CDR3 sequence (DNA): TGTGCCAGCAGTTTGACTAGCGGCGACGAGCAGTACTTC.

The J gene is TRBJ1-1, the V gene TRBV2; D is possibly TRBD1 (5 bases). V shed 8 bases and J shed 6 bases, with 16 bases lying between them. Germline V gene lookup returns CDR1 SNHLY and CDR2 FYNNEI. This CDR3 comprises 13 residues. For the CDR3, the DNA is TGTGCCAGCGGAAGGACACAGATCCCTGAAGCTTTCTTT. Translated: CASGRTQIPEAFF.

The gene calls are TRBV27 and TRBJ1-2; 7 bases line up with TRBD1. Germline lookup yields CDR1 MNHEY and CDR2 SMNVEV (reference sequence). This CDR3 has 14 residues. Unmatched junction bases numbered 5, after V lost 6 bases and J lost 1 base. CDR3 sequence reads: CASRGTARNYGYTF. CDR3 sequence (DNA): TGTGCCAGCAGAGGGACAGCGCGTAACTATGGCTACACCTTC.

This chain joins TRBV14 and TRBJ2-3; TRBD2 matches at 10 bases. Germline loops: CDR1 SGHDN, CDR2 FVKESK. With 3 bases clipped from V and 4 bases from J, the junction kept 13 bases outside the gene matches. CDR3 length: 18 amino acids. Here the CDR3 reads CASSHLLTSGRAPDTQYF. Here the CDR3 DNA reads TGTGCCAGCAGCCATCTACTTACAAGCGGGAGGGCCCCAGATACGCAGTATTTT.

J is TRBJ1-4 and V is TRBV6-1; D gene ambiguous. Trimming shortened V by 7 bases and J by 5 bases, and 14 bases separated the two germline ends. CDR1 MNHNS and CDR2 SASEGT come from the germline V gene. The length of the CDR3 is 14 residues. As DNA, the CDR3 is TGTGCCAGCACCCCAAGCAGACTAAATGAAAAACTGTTTTTT. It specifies CASTPSRLNEKLFF.

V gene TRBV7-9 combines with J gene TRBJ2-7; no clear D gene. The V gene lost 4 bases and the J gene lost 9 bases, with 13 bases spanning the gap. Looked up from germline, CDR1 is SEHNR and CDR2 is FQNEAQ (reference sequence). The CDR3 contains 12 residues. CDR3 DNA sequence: TGTGCCAGCAGCTCAAGCTCCTTTGGGCAGTACTTC. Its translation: CASSSSSFGQYF.

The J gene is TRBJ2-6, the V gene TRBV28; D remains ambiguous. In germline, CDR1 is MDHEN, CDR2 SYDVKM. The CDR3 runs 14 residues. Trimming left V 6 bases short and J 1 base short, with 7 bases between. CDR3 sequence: CASSLSSGANVLTF. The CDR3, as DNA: TGTGCCAGCAGCCTCAGTTCTGGGGCCAACGTCCTGACTTTC.

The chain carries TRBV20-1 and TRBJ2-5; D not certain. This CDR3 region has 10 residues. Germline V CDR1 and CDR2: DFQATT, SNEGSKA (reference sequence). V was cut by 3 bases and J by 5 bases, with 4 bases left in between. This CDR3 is CSASGETQYF. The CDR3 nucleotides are TGCAGTGCTAGCGGGGAGACCCAGTACTTC.